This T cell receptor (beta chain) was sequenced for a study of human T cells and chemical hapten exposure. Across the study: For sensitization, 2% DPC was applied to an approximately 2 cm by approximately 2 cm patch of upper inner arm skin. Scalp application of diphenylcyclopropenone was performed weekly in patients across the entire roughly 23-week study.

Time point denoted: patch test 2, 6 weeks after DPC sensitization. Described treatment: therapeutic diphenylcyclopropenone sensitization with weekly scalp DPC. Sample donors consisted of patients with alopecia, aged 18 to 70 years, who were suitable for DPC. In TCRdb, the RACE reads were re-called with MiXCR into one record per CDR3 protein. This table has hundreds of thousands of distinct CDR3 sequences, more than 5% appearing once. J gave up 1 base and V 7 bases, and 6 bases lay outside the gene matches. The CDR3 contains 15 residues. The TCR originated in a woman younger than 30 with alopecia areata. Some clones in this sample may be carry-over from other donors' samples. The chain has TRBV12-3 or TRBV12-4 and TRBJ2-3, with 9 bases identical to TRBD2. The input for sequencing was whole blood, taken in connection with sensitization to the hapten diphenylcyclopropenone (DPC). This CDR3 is CASTRIAGGTDTQYF. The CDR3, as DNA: TGTGCCAGCACTCGGATAGCGGGAGGCACAGATACGCAGTATTTT.